This TCR beta chain was sequenced in a study of blood T cell repertoires in COVID-19. Profiling relied on immunoSEQ multiplex PCR, and the TCRdb table lists in-frame clones only, not all of them. The sample gives about 90,000 clones, approximately 80% of which show up once; 13% is in the top ten. Germline V gene data show CDR1 as SGHNT and CDR2 as YYREEE (reference sequence). Germline trimming cut 4 bases from V and 3 bases from J; bases unmatched to any gene: 15. The CDR3 has 17 amino acids. This TCR was recovered from a human donor in a cohort sampled during active COVID-19. Sequences were obtained from peripheral blood. The chain carries TRBV5-4 and TRBJ2-7; TRBD2 agrees at 8 bases. CDR3 sequence: CASSHRIAGLALYEQYF. The CDR3 nucleotides read TGTGCCAGCAGCCATCGAATAGCGGGGCTTGCCCTCTACGAGCAGTACTTC.